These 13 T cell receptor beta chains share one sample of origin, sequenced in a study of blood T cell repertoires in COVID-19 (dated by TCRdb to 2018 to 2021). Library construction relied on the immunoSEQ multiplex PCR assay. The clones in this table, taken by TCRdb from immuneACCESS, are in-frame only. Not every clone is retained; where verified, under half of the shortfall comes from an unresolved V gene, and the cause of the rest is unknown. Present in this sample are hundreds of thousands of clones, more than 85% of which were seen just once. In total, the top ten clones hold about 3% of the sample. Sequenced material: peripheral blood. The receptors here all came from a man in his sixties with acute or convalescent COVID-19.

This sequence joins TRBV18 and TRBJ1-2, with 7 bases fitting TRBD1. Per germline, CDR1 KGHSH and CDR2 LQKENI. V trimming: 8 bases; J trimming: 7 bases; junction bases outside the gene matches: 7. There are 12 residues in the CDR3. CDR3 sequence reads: CASGGGGFGYTF. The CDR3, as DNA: TGTGCCAGCGGCGGAGGGGGCTTTGGCTACACCTTC.

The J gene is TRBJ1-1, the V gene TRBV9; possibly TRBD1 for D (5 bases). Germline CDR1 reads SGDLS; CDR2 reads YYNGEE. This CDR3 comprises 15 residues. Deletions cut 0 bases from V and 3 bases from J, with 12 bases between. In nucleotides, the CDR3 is TGTGCCAGCAGCGTAGTGGAGGGGTGGGACACTGAAGCTTTCTTT. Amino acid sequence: CASSVVEGWDTEAFF.

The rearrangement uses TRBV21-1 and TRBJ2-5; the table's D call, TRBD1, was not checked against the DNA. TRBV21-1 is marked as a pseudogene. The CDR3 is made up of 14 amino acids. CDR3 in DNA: TGTGCCAGCAGCACAGGGTTTACGTGGGAGACCCAGTACTTC. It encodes CASSTGFTWETQYF.

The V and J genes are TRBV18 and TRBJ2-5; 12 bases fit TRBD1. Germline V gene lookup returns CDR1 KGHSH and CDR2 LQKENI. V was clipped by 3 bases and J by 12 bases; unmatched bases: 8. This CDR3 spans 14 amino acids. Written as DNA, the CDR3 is TGTGCCAGCTCACCCCTCCGGGACAGGGGGCAGGAGTACTTC. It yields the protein CASSPLRDRGQEYF.

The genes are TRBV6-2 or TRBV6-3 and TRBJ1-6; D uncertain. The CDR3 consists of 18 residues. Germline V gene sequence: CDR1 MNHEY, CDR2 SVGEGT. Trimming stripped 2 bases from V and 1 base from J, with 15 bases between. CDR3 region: CASSYDPPGGSYNSPLHF. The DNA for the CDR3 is TGTGCCAGCAGTTACGACCCCCCAGGCGGGTCCTATAATTCACCCCTCCACTTT.

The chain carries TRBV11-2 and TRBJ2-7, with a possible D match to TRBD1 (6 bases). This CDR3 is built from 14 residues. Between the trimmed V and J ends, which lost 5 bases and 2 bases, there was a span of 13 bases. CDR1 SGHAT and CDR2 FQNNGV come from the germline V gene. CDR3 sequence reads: CASSPADRPYEQYF. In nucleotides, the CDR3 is TGTGCCAGCAGCCCAGCGGACAGACCCTACGAGCAGTACTTC. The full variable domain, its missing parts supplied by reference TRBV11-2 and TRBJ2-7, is EAGVAQSPRYKIIEKRQSVAFWCNPISGHATLYWYQQILGQGPKLLIQFQNNGVVDDSQLPKDRFSAERLKGVDSTLKIQPAKLEDSAVYLCASSPADRPYEQYFGPGTRLTVT.

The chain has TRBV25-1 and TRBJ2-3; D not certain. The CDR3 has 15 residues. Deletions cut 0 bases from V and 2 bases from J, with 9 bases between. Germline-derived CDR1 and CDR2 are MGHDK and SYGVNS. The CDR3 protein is CASSEYVLTTDTQYF. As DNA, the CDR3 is TGTGCCAGCAGTGAATACGTCCTAACCACAGATACGCAGTATTTT.

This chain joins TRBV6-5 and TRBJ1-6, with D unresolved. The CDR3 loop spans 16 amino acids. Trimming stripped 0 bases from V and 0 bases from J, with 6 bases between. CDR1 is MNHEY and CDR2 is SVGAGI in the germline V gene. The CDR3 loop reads CASSYSSSSYNSPLHF. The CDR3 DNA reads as TGTGCCAGCAGTTACTCGTCGAGCTCCTATAATTCACCCCTCCACTTT.

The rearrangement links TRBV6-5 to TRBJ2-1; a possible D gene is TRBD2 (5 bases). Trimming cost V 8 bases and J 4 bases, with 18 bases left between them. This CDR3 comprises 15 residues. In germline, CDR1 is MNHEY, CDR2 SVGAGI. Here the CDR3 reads CASRSEGRGYNEQFF. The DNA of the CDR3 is TGTGCCAGCCGGTCAGAAGGTCGGGGTTACAATGAGCAGTTCTTC.

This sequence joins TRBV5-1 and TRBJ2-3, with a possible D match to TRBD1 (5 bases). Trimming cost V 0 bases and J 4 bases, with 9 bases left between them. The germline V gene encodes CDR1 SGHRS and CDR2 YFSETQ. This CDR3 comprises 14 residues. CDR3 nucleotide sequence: TGCGCCAGCAGCTTGGGGTGGGGCTCAGATACGCAGTATTTT. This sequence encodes CASSLGWGSDTQYF. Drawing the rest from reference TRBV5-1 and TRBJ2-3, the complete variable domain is KAGVTQTPRYLIKTRGQQVTLSCSPISGHRSVSWYQQTPGQGLQFLFEYFSETQRNKGNFPGRFSGRQFSNSRSEMNVSTLELGDSALYLCASSLGWGSDTQYFGPGTRLTVL.

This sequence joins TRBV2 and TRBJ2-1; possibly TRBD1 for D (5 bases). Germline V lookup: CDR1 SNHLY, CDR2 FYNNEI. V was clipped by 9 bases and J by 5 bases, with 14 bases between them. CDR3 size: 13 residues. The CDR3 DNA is TGTGCCAGGTCCGGACATACTAACAATGAGCAGTTCTTC. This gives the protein CARSGHTNNEQFF.

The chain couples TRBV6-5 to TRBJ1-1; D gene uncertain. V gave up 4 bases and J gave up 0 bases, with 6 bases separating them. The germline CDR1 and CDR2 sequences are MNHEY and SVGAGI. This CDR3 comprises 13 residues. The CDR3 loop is CASSFKMNTEAFF. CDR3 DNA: TGTGCCAGCAGTTTCAAAATGAACACTGAAGCTTTCTTT.

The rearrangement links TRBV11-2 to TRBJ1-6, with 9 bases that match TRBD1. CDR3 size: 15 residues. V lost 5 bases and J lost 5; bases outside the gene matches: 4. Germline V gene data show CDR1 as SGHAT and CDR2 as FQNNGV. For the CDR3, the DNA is TGTGCCAGCAGCCCCCGGGACAGGGATAATTCACCCCTCCACTTT. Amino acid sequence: CASSPRDRDNSPLHF.